The TCR beta chain described here comes from a study of tumor-infiltrating lymphocytes in primary liver carcinoma. Germline V gene sequence: CDR1 MNHEY, CDR2 SVGAGI. Counting both end residues, the CDR3 totals 13 amino acids. TCR beta cDNA came from 400 to 500 ng total RNA, primed with a constant-region primer. Three rounds of nested multiplex PCR with slightly modified ARM-PCR produced TCR beta libraries. Two initial PCR rounds of approximately 10 cycles each paired TRBV1-TRBV30 forward primers with a C-beta reverse primer. Each CDR3 protein gets one entry after TCRdb re-called the multiplex PCR reads with MiXCR. This table holds 75,000 to 90,000 distinct CDR3 sequences, 65% to 80% found once. Unsorted bulk tissue, about 19-32 mg of it, served as the source for co-extraction of RNA and DNA. Notes on this clonotype: Without the conserved terminal phenylalanine or tryptophan, this CDR3 likely stems from a read error. The DNA is left out, because the CDR3 cannot be placed on it with certainty; the CDR3 is given as TCRdb lists it.

The TCR comes from a man in his forties with primary liver carcinoma and hepatitis B virus infection. V gene TRBV6-5 combines with J gene TRBJ2-1. The sample comprised liver tumor tissue from sampling region 1. Subset given: tumor region T1, superior pole. CDR3 region: CASRRSSYNEQLI.